The clone carrying this T cell receptor beta chain has more than one count but fewer than ten. The sample belongs to a study of T-cell reconstitution after alpha-beta-depleted transplantation in children. The CDR3 is made up of 13 amino acids. Per germline, CDR1 SGHTA and CDR2 FQGNSA. V was cut by 4 bases and J by 6 bases, with 11 bases left in between. Unique molecular identifiers featured in how the TCRbeta library was prepared. TCRdb re-called the PCR reads with MiXCR, one entry per CDR3 protein. Of about 460,000 distinct CDR3 sequences in the sample, roughly an eighth were seen once. Sequenced here: PBMCs from the stem cell graft donor, sampled from the stem cell graft. The chain couples TRBV7-2 to TRBJ2-3; D is possibly TRBD2 (5 bases). The TCR comes from a human donor who donated a stem cell graft to a child with combined immunodeficiency. The CDR3 region is CASSSSFRDTQYF. The CDR3 nucleotides read TGTGCCAGCAGCTCTAGCTTCCGGGATACGCAGTATTTT.